What follows describes a single T cell receptor (beta chain). The data stem from a study of blood T cell repertoires in COVID-19. Turning to the study itself: Both acute and convalescent COVID-19 samples were obtained from the United States, Italy and Spain.

The data were produced by immunoSEQ multiplex PCR, yet TCRdb's version contains in-frame clones alone and is incomplete. The sample holds approximately 470,000 clones, about nine tenths seen once. The CDR3 length is 16 residues. Trimming stripped 4 bases from V and 4 bases from J, with 18 bases between. Germline CDR1 reads SGHNT; CDR2 reads YYREEE (reference sequence). Donors in Cohort 3 counted as recovered after two negative PCRs, clearance, or symptom resolution. The sample consisted of PBMCs or T cells enriched from blood (not recorded which). The sequence derives from a woman between 18 and 29 years old who had recovered from COVID-19. The chain combines TRBV5-4 with TRBJ2-1; TRBD2 is a possible D gene (7 bases). The CDR3 sequence: CASSQPLGRGYNEQFF. In DNA, the CDR3 is TGTGCCAGCAGCCAACCCTTGGGGAGGGGGTACAATGAGCAGTTCTTC.